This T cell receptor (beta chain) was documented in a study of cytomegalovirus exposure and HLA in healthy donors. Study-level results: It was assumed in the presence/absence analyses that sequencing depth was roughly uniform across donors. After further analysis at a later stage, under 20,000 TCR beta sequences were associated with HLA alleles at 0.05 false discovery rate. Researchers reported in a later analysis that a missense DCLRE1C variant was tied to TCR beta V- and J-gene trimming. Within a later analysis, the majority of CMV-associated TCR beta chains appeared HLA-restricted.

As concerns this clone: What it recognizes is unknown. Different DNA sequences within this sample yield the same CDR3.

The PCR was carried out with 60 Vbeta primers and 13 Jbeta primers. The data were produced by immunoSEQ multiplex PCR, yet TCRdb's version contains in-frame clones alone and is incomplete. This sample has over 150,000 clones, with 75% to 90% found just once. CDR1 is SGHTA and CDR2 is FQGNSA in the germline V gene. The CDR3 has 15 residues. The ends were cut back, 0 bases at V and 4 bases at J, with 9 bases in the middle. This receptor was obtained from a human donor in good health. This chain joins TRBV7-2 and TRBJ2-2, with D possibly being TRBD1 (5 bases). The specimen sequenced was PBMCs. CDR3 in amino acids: CASSLADRSTGELFF. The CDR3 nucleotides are TGTGCCAGCAGCTTAGCCGACAGATCCACCGGGGAGCTGTTTTTT.